The next 14 T cell receptor beta chains were all read from a single sample in a study of shared clonotypes between healthy human individuals. The repertoire was sequenced with immunoSEQ multiplex PCR; TCRdb's copy has only in-frame clones and lacks some. The data contain 2 million to 2.5 million clones, 95% of them singletons. The material sequenced was naive CD4+ T cells sorted from blood. Described subset: CD45RA+ positively selected. The receptor source for this set is a man between 18 and 29 years old in good health.

The rearrangement joins TRBV9 to TRBJ2-2; 9 nucleotides agree with TRBD2. This CDR3 is 17 amino acids long. V shed 2 bases, J shed 2 bases, and the junction held 7 bases outside the gene matches. Germline CDR1 is SGDLS and CDR2 is YYNGEE. DNA for the CDR3: TGTGCCAGCAGCGTCTCTGCGGGAGGGCCAAACACCGGGGAGCTGTTTTTT. This codes for CASSVSAGGPNTGELFF.

The chain has TRBV10-1 and TRBJ2-2; D gene uncertain. V was pared by 6 bases and J by 6 bases, with 11 bases between. This CDR3 spans 13 amino acids. Looked up from germline, CDR1 is WNHNN and CDR2 is SYGVQD (reference sequence). The chain's CDR3 is CASSRGAAGELFF. DNA of the CDR3: TGCGCCAGCAGCCGCGGAGCCGCCGGGGAGCTGTTTTTT.

The V and J genes are TRBV6-5 and TRBJ2-1, with TRBD1 matching over 11 bases. Germline V gene data show CDR1 as MNHEY and CDR2 as SVGAGI. V was clipped by 5 bases and J by 9 bases; unmatched bases: 9. The CDR3 loop spans 15 amino acids. Here the CDR3 reads CASSRGDRGRPEQFF. The CDR3 region has the DNA TGTGCCAGCAGTAGGGGGGACAGGGGGAGGCCTGAGCAGTTCTTC.

The chain combines TRBV11-2 with TRBJ2-1; no firm D call. Germline-derived CDR1 and CDR2 are SGHAT and FQNNGV. This CDR3 is built from 16 residues. Trimming took 1 base from V and 7 from J, leaving 17 bases between them. This CDR3 is CASSLAIALYTNEQFF. The CDR3 nucleotides read TGTGCCAGCAGCTTAGCTATAGCTCTGTATACAAATGAGCAGTTCTTC. The whole variable domain, filled in from reference TRBV11-2 and TRBJ2-1, reads EAGVAQSPRYKIIEKRQSVAFWCNPISGHATLYWYQQILGQGPKLLIQFQNNGVVDDSQLPKDRFSAERLKGVDSTLKIQPAKLEDSAVYLCASSLAIALYTNEQFFGPGTRLTVL.

The V gene is TRBV2, the J gene TRBJ1-2; no firm D call. Trimming removed 8 bases from V and 8 bases from J, with 21 bases in between. CDR1 is SNHLY and CDR2 is FYNNEI in the germline V gene. The CDR3 is 14 amino acids. The CDR3: CASRLDALNLGYTF. The CDR3 DNA follows: TGTGCCAGCCGCTTAGACGCGCTCAACTTAGGCTACACCTTC.

This clone appeared a single time. The chain joins TRBV15 to TRBJ1-5; no clear D gene. Germline assignment: CDR1 LNHNV and CDR2 YYDKDF (reference sequence). With 0 bases removed from V and 7 bases from J, the gap between germline ends came to 10 bases. The CDR3 runs 14 residues. CDR3 nucleotides: TGTGCCACCAGCAGAGATCCTTCGGGCCAGCCCCAGCATTTT. It specifies CATSRDPSGQPQHF.

As regards this clone: A single base separates this from a much larger clone, so it may be a read error. Here the CDR3 omits its conserved ending phenylalanine or tryptophan, so a read error is the likely source. The J gene is TRBJ1-6, the V gene TRBV7-8; TRBD1 might be the D (5 bases). The germline gives CDR1 SGHVS, CDR2 FQNEAQ. V gave up 2 bases and J gave up 8 bases, with 16 bases separating them. This CDR3 region has 16 residues. The CDR3 loop is CASSLSSVSRDSPLHS. CDR3 nucleotides: TGTGCCAGCAGCTTAAGTTCCGTGTCCAGGGATTCACCCCTCCACTCT.

This chain joins TRBV7-2 and TRBJ1-5; TRBD1 might be the D (5 bases). This CDR3 has 13 residues. V lost 5 bases and J lost 6, with 11 bases in between. Germline V CDR1 and CDR2: SGHTA, FQGNSA. CDR3 sequence reads: CASSRGPAQPQHF. In DNA, the CDR3 is TGTGCCAGCAGCCGGGGACCGGCTCAGCCCCAGCATTTT.

This chain joins TRBV2 and TRBJ2-2; 9 positions match TRBD2. The CDR3 is made up of 16 amino acids. Germline assignment: CDR1 SNHLY and CDR2 FYNNEI. V shed 4 bases and J 2 bases; nucleotides not matched to a gene: 5. The CDR3 spells CASSGASGINTGELFF. The CDR3 DNA follows: TGTGCCAGCAGTGGGGCTAGCGGGATTAACACCGGGGAGCTGTTTTTT.

Here the CDR3 reads CASSEAGQGRSPLHF. CDR3 DNA sequence: TGTGCCAGCAGTGAAGCGGGACAGGGGAGATCACCCCTCCACTTT. The V and J genes are TRBV2 and TRBJ1-6, with TRBD1 identical over 10 bases. The germline V gene has CDR1 SNHLY and CDR2 FYNNEI. The V gene end was trimmed by 0 bases and the J gene end by 10 bases; junction bases not matched to a gene: 3. The CDR3 extends over 15 amino acids.

This clone was recorded once. This chain links TRBV4-3 with TRBJ2-7; D not resolved. Germline V CDR1 and CDR2: LGHNA, YSLEER. Trimming cost V 0 bases and J 10 bases, with 16 bases left between them. The CDR3 consists of 14 residues. The CDR3 protein is CASSQDQLSPVQYF. In DNA, the CDR3 is TGCGCCAGCAGCCAAGATCAACTATCCCCAGTACAGTACTTC.

J is TRBJ2-1 and V is TRBV2, with no clear D. V lost 8 bases and J lost 1, with 9 bases in between. Germline V gene sequence: CDR1 SNHLY, CDR2 FYNNEI. The CDR3 is 13 residues long. Here the CDR3 DNA reads TGTGCCAGCGATCGGGCGTCCTACAATGAGCAGTTCTTC. Encoded protein: CASDRASYNEQFF. The full variable domain, with the rest looked up from reference TRBV2 and TRBJ2-1, is EPEVTQTPSHQVTQMGQEVILRCVPISNHLYFYWYRQILGQKVEFLVSFYNNEISEKSEIFDDQFSVERPDGSNFTLKIRSTKLEDSAMYFCASDRASYNEQFFGPGTRLTVL.

Concerning this clone: Other DNA sequences from this sample encode an identical CDR3 as well. This chain links TRBV7-2 with TRBJ2-7; D may correspond to TRBD1 or TRBD2 (6 bases each). This CDR3 is built from 15 residues. Trimming left V 5 bases short and J 2 bases short, with 16 bases between. The germline V gene encodes CDR1 SGHTA and CDR2 FQGNSA. As DNA, the CDR3 is TGTGCCAGCAGCCTGGTGGGGGGCGCGCCCTACGAGCAGTACTTC. Translating it yields CASSLVGGAPYEQYF.

This chain joins TRBV27 and TRBJ1-2, with D unresolved. Between the trimmed V and J ends, which lost 2 bases and 2 bases, there was a span of 6 bases. The germline V gene encodes CDR1 MNHEY and CDR2 SMNVEV (reference sequence). The CDR3 sequence is 13 residues long. CDR3: CASSLDTNYGYTF. Written as DNA, the CDR3 is TGTGCCAGCAGTTTAGATACCAACTATGGCTACACCTTC.